These T cell receptor beta chains were read from a single sample in a study of beta chain features in type 1 diabetes. Sequenced by immunoSEQ multiplex PCR; TCRdb stores in-frame clones only, minus some. The table records roughly 400,000 clones, around 14% of them present only once. Specimen: naive CD4+ T cells from blood. The receptors here all came from a man aged 25 to 45 in good health. Each CDR3 is given with its conserved first and last residue.

CDR3: CASSEFGGTGANVLTF
V: TRBV25-1
J: TRBJ2-6

CDR3: CSVLGGRGTEAFF
V: TRBV29-1
J: TRBJ1-1

CDR3: CASSGMDRLNTGELFF
V: TRBV9
J: TRBJ2-2

CDR3: CASSPRKGNEKLFF
V: TRBV18
J: TRBJ1-4

CDR3: CASRLRVGNTEAFF
V: TRBV27
J: TRBJ1-1

CDR3: CASSLEGTADTQYF
V: TRBV5-1
J: TRBJ2-3

CDR3: CASSPGPGTNEKLFF
V: TRBV19
J: TRBJ1-4

CDR3: CASRPSGTSGTQYF
V: TRBV9
J: TRBJ2-5

CDR3: CASSYPEFGRYGYTF
V: TRBV6-6
J: TRBJ1-2

CDR3: CASSRRTHGDTQYF
V: TRBV10-2
J: TRBJ2-3

CDR3: CASSQGEGRETQYF
V: TRBV4-1
J: TRBJ2-5

CDR3: CASSIQETQYF
V: TRBV19
J: TRBJ2-5

CDR3: CASTQGTVGGRGQFF
V: TRBV6-6
J: TRBJ2-1